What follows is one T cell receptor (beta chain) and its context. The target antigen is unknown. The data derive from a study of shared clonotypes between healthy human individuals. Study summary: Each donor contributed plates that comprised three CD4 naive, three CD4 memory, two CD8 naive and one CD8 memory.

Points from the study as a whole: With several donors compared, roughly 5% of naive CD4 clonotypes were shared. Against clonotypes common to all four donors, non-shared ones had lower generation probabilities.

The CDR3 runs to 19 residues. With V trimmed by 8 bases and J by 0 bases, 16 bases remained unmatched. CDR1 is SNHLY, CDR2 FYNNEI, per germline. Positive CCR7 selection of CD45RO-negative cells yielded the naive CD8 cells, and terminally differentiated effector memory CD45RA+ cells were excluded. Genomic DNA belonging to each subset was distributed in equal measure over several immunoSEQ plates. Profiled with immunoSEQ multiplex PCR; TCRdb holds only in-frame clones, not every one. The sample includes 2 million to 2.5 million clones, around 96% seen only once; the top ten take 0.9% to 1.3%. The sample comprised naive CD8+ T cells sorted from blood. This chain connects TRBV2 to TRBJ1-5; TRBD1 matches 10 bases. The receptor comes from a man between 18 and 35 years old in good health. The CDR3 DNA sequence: TGTGCCAGCGGACTATACGCAGGGACAGGGGATTATAGCAATCAGCCCCAGCATTTT. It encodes CASGLYAGTGDYSNQPQHF.